This T cell receptor (beta chain) was captured in a study of blood T cell repertoires in COVID-19 (dated by TCRdb to about 2020). For the wider study: Collaborator samples came from the United States, Italy and Spain and covered acute and convalescent phases of COVID-19. The prospective study material was composed of cDNA or gDNA derived from T cells, B-cell-depleted T cells, or PBMCs. Subjects who had been exposed to COVID-19, were actively infected with it, or had recovered from it provided the deeply sampled blood TCRbeta repertoires that made up the dataset. A freely available public database, intended as a resource for researchers studying the immune response to SARS-CoV-2, is where the repertoires were released. The samples were drawn from the first 160 participants of the ongoing ImmuneRACE study and from some 1,300 subjects provided by 6 global collaborators. Nearly every sample came with metadata listing a de-identified subject ID, COVID-19 status, age in years and sex. Where available, HLA class I and class II types were taken from metadata supplied by the sample provider and were not determined by assay-based typing.

Each collaborating institution followed its own protocols to collect whole blood in K2EDTA tubes. Collaborator samples were shipped for TCRbeta analysis as frozen whole blood, isolated PBMCs, or DNA extracted from either sample type. What the authors observed across the whole study: Clinical and demographic metadata were provided uncurated, with the amount varying by source and participant.

The immunoSEQ Assay, a bias-controlled multiplex PCR, was used to amplify TCRbeta CDR3 regions from genomic DNA. Per the original workflow: Nucleated cell counts per sample were estimated from amplification of reference gene primers within the assay. To quantify the absolute abundance of each unique TCRbeta CDR3 rearrangement, sequence reads were collapsed and filtered. Productive Simpson clonality was computed per sample as the square root of Simpson's diversity index over productive rearrangements. TCRdb took over this immuneACCESS table, retaining in-frame rearrangements with V and J assigned. Such tables are incomplete; in checked studies, under half of the missing clones stem from an unresolved V gene, and the remainder is unexplained. The V and J calls and the clone size are those of that table, but D and trimming were determined from the DNA. The sample table lists 130,000 to 150,000 clones, 87% of them with a count of one. Under 9% of the sample rests with the top ten.

Comment on this clone: Its recognized antigen is unknown. The input lacks base qualities; no much larger clone sits a single base away.

The germline V and J ends show losses of 6 bases and 4 bases respectively, and no gene match explains 6 bases of the junction. For CDR1 and CDR2, the germline V gene lists ENHRY and SYGVKD. The CDR3, cysteine through phenylalanine, is 15 amino acids long. Just the 45-base CDR3 DNA is kept, in frame starting at base 1. The chain is made from TRBV10-3 and TRBJ2-1, with 10 bases aligning to TRBD2. Sequenced sample: peripheral blood. This TCR was sampled from a woman in her 50s with active or convalescent COVID-19. The CDR3 is CAISRGLAEYNEQFF. The nucleotides read TGTGCCATCAGCCGAGGACTAGCGGAGTACAATGAGCAGTTCTTC.